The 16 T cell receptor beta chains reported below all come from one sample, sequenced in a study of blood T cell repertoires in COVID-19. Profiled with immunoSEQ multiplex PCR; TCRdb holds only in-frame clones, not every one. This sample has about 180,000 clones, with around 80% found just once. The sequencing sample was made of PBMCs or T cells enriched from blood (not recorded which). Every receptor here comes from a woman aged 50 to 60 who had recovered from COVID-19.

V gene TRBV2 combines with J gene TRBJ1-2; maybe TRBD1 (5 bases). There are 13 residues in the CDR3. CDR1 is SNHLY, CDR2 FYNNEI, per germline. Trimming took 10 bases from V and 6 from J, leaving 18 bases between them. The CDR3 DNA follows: TGTGCCACCGACGACGGCAGGGTGGATGGCTACACCTTC. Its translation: CATDDGRVDGYTF.

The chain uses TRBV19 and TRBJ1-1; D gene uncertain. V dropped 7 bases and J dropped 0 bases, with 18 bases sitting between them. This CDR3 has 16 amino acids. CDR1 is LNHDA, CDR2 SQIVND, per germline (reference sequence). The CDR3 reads CASTPAGYEMNTEAFF. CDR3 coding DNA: TGTGCCAGTACTCCGGCGGGGTACGAAATGAACACTGAAGCTTTCTTT.

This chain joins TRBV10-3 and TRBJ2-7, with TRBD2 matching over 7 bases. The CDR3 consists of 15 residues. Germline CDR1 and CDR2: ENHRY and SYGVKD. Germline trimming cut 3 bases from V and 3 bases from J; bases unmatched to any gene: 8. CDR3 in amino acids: CAISDLASGLYEQYF. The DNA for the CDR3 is TGTGCCATCAGTGATCTGGCTAGCGGACTCTACGAGCAGTACTTC.

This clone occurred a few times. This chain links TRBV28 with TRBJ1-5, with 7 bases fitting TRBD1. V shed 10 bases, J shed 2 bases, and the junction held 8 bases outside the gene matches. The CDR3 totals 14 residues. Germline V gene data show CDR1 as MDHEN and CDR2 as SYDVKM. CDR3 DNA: TGTGCCACCCAGGGGGGATCGGGCAATCAGCCCCAGCATTTT. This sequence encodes CATQGGSGNQPQHF.

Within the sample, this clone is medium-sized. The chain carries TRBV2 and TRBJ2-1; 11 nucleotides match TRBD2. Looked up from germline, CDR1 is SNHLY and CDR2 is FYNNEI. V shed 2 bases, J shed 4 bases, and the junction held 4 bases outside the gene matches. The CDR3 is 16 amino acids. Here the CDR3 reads CASSEWTSGYYNEQFF. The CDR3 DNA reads TGTGCCAGCAGTGAATGGACTAGCGGGTATTACAATGAGCAGTTCTTC.

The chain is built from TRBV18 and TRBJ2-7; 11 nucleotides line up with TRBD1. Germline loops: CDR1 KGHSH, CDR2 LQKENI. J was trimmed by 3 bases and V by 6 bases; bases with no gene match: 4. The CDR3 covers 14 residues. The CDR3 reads CASSGQGANYEQYF. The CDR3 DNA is TGTGCCAGCTCCGGACAGGGGGCGAACTACGAGCAGTACTTC.

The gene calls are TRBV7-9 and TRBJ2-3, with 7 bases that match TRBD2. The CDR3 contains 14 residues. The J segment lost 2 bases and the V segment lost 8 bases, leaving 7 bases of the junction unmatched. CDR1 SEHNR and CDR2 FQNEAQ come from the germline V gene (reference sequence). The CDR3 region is CASGSGTITDTQYF. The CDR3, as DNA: TGTGCCAGCGGGTCCGGGACTATCACAGATACGCAGTATTTT.

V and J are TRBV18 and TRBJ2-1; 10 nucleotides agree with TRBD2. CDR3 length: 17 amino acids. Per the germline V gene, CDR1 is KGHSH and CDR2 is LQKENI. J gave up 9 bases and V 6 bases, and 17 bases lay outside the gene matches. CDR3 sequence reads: CASSPRGAGGPGGEQFF. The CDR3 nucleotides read TGTGCCAGCTCCCCCCGAGGAGCGGGAGGGCCGGGTGGTGAGCAGTTCTTC.

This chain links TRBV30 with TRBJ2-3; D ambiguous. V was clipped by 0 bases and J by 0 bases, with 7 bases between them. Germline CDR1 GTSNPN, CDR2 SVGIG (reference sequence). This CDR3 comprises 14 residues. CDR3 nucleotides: TGTGCCTGGAGTGTATCGGAGAGCACAGATACGCAGTATTTT. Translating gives CAWSVSESTDTQYF.

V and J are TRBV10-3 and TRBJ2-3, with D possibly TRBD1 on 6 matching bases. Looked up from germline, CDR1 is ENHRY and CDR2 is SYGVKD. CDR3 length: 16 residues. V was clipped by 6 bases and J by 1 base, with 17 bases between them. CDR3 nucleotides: TGTGCCATCAGAACCCCCACAGGGTCGGGCACAGATACGCAGTATTTT. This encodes CAIRTPTGSGTDTQYF.

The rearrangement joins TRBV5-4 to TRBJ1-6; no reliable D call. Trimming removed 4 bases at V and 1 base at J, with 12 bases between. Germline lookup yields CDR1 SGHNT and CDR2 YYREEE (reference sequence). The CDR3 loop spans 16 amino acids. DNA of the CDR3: TGTGCCAGCAGCCGTGAAAGGAGTTCCTATAATTCACCCCTCCACTTT. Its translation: CASSRERSSYNSPLHF.

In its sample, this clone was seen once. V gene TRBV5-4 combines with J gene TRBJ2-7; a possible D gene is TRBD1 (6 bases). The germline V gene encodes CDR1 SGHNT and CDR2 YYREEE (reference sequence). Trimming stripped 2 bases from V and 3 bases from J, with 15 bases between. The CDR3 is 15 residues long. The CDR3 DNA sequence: TGTGCCAGCAGCTTCGATCAGGGGCATATCTACGAGCAGTACTTC. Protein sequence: CASSFDQGHIYEQYF.

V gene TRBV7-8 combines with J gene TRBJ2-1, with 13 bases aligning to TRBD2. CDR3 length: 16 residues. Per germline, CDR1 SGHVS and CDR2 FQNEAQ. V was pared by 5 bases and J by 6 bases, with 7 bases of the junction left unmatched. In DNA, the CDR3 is TGTGCCAGCAGCGCAGAACTAGCGGGAGGGCCCAATGAGCAGTTCTTC. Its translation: CASSAELAGGPNEQFF.

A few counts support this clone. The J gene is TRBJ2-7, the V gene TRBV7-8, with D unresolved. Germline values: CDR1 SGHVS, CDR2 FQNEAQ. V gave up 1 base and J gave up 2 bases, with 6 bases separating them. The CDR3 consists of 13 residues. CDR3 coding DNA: TGTGCCAGCAGCTTAGTGATAGCCTACGAGCAGTACTTC. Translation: CASSLVIAYEQYF.

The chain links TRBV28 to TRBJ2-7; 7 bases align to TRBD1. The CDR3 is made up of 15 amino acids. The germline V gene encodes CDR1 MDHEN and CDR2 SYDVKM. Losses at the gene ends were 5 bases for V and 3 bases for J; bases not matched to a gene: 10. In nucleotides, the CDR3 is TGTGCCAGCAGTCGACAGGGCTTCCTTAACTACGAGCAGTACTTC. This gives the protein CASSRQGFLNYEQYF.

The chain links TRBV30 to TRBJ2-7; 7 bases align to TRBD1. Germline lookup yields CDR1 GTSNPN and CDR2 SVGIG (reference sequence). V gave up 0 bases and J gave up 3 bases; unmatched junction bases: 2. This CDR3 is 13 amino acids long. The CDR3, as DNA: TGTGCCTGGAGTGTTGGGACAGACTACGAGCAGTACTTC. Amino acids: CAWSVGTDYEQYF. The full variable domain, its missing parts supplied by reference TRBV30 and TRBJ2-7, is SQTIHQWPATLVQPVGSPLSLECTVEGTSNPNLYWYRQAAGRGLQLLFYSVGIGQISSEVPQNLSASRPQDRQFILSSKKLLLSDSGFYLCAWSVGTDYEQYFGPGTRLTVT.